This T cell receptor beta chain was recorded in a study of T cell clonotyping in hematopoietic cell transplantation. Study-level background: Cytoreduction preceded collection of pretransplant recipient samples. Study-wide points: Recipient TCR diversity dropped after transplant; expanded clonotypes rose from day 30 to 180.

Note on this clone: The antigen remains unidentified.

Indicated time point: recipient sample about 28 days before transplant, after cytoreduction. Generated by immunoSEQ multiplex PCR, the TCRdb table keeps only in-frame clones and is missing some. Among roughly 28,000 clones listed, approximately 94% were seen once. The source was peripheral blood mononuclear cells, collected before stem cell transplant. This receptor was taken from a man aged 45-65 years with acute myeloid leukemia. Some clones in this sample may be carry-over from other donors' samples.

CDR3 coding DNA: TGTGCCAGCAGCGGGTCTAGCGGGGGCTACGAGCAGTACTTC. Protein product: CASSGSSGGYEQYF. The genes are TRBV9 and TRBJ2-7; 10 bases match TRBD2. Germline trimming cut 3 bases from V and 3 bases from J; bases unmatched to any gene: 3. This CDR3 has 14 amino acids. The germline CDR1 and CDR2 sequences are SGDLS and YYNGEE.